The 18 T cell receptor beta chains reported below all come from one sample, sequenced in a study of patients and donors after allogeneic stem cell transplantation. In TCRdb, the RT-PCR reads were re-called with MiXCR into one record per CDR3 protein. The top ten hold more than 9% of the sample, which has 200,000 to 250,000 distinct CDR3 sequences, around 14% seen once. The specimen sequenced was blood, either unsorted or a sorted T cell fraction (not recorded which). The receptors shown here come from a human donor who was either an allogeneic HSCT recipient or a stem cell or donor lymphocyte infusion donor (not recorded which). It is not recorded whose cells these are; they may come from a transplant donor.

This clonotype was observed once. The chain is built from TRBV12-3 or TRBV12-4 and TRBJ1-1; D gene unclear. The germline V and J ends were trimmed by 7 bases and 4 bases, with 28 bases remaining between them. CDR3 length: 18 amino acids. The CDR3 DNA follows: TGTGCCAGCACCATTGTGGGTTGGCCCGCACCTTGGACCACTGAAGCTTTCTTT. This codes for CASTIVGWPAPWTTEAFF.

This clonotype was counted between two and nine times. The chain recombines TRBV21-1 with TRBJ2-7; the D call TRBD2 from the table was never checked on the DNA. TRBV21-1 is flagged as a pseudogene. This CDR3 comprises 16 residues. The CDR3 protein is CASSRLQGIGSYEQYF. For the CDR3, the DNA is TGTGCCAGCAGCCGTCTCCAGGGAATAGGCTCCTACGAGCAGTACTTC.

This clonotype was observed at least ten times. This chain uses TRBV7-8 with TRBJ2-1; D is unclear. The CDR3 consists of 14 residues. The V gene's germline CDR1 is SGHVS and CDR2 FQNEAQ. V lost 0 bases, J lost 9 bases, and 12 bases lay in between. CDR3 nucleotides: TGTGCCAGCAGCTTAGCCGTGTTGCATAGTGAGCAGTTCTTC. Its translation: CASSLAVLHSEQFF.

This clonotype has more than one count but fewer than ten. V and J are TRBV5-6 and TRBJ1-3; no firm D call. The V gene's germline CDR1 is SGHDT and CDR2 YYEEEE. CDR3 length: 16 residues. Trimming removed 4 bases from V and 0 bases from J, with 14 bases in between. In DNA, the CDR3 is TGTGCCAGCAGCCCGCGAGGGCCAAGCTCTGGAAACACCATATATTTT. Amino acid sequence: CASSPRGPSSGNTIYF.

The rearrangement joins TRBV5-1 to TRBJ2-3, with 8 bases fitting TRBD2. This CDR3 is 15 amino acids long. CDR1 and CDR2 (germline): SGHRS, YFSETQ. Losses at the gene ends were 4 bases for V and 2 bases for J; bases not matched to a gene: 6. The CDR3 sequence is CASSVLAGNTDTQYF. The CDR3 bases are TGCGCCAGCAGCGTGCTAGCGGGTAACACAGATACGCAGTATTTT.

In this sample, this clonotype turned up many times. The chain has TRBV27 and TRBJ1-1, with TRBD1 as a possible D gene (6 bases). Germline V lookup: CDR1 MNHEY, CDR2 SMNVEV (reference sequence). Deletions cut 3 bases from V and 4 bases from J, with 12 bases between. The CDR3 extends over 14 amino acids. The CDR3 is CASSFQGRGTEAFF. CDR3 DNA sequence: TGTGCCAGCAGTTTTCAGGGGCGAGGCACTGAAGCTTTCTTT.

The V gene is TRBV19, the J gene TRBJ2-3, with D hard to call. Germline V lookup: CDR1 LNHDA, CDR2 SQIVND (reference sequence). The CDR3 is 15 residues long. V was pared by 3 bases and J by 1 base, with 11 bases between. The CDR3 spells CASSIRVGRTDTQYF. The CDR3 nucleotides read TGTGCCAGTAGTATTAGGGTAGGCCGCACAGATACGCAGTATTTT. The entire variable domain, with the rest obtained from reference TRBV19 and TRBJ2-3, is as follows: DGGITQSPKYLFRKEGQNVTLSCEQNLNHDAMYWYRQDPGQGLRLIYYSQIVNDFQKGDIAEGYSVSREKKESFPLTVTSAQKNPTAFYLCASSIRVGRTDTQYFGPGTRLTVL.

This clonotype has at least ten counts. The chain uses TRBV5-8 and TRBJ1-2; D is perhaps TRBD1 (5 bases). Germline CDR1 is SGHTS and CDR2 is YDEGEE. With 6 bases removed from V and 0 bases from J, the gap between germline ends came to 15 bases. The CDR3 runs 15 residues. The CDR3 region is CASKAWGESNYGYTF. The CDR3 bases are TGTGCCAGCAAAGCTTGGGGGGAGTCTAACTATGGCTACACCTTC.

The J gene is TRBJ2-5, the V gene TRBV5-1, with 8 bases aligning to TRBD2. Per germline, CDR1 SGHRS and CDR2 YFSETQ. The junction had 8 bases not matched to a gene; V was cut back by 0 bases and J by 4 bases. CDR3 length equals 16 residues. The CDR3 DNA follows: TGCGCCAGCAGCTTGGCCGGGAGGGGGATCGGAGAGACCCAGTACTTC. Its protein product is CASSLAGRGIGETQYF.

J is TRBJ2-2 and V is TRBV30, with 7 bases identical to TRBD1. This CDR3 is built from 14 residues. From germline, CDR1 is GTSNPN and CDR2 SVGIG (reference sequence). The trim removed 4 bases at V and 1 base at J, leaving 3 bases unmatched. The CDR3 DNA sequence: TGTGCCTGGATCGGGACAGAGAACACCGGGGAGCTGTTTTTT. Its translation: CAWIGTENTGELFF. The full variable domain, its missing parts supplied by reference TRBV30 and TRBJ2-2, is SQTIHQWPATLVQPVGSPLSLECTVEGTSNPNLYWYRQAAGRGLQLLFYSVGIGQISSEVPQNLSASRPQDRQFILSSKKLLLSDSGFYLCAWIGTENTGELFFGEGSRLTVL.

This clonotype showed up just a few times. The chain carries TRBV15 and TRBJ1-2; a weak D match, TRBD1 (6 bases). V lost 4 bases and J lost 4, with 22 bases in between. The CDR3 length is 17 residues. Germline loops: CDR1 LNHNV, CDR2 YYDKDF (reference sequence). The CDR3 region has the DNA TGTGCCACCAGCACGGGGGCTGGGACCCCTCGGGGCTATGGCTACACCTTC. Residues: CATSTGAGTPRGYGYTF.

V usage is TRBV7-6 and J usage is TRBJ2-3, with D maybe TRBD2 (6 bases). Trimming stripped 2 bases from V and 3 bases from J, with 12 bases between. This CDR3 has 15 residues. Germline CDR1 reads SGHVS; CDR2 reads FNYEAQ. The CDR3: CASSLIAGLTDTQYF. For the CDR3, the DNA is TGTGCCAGCAGCTTAATCGCGGGGCTAACAGATACGCAGTATTTT.

The V call is TRBV3-1, the J call TRBJ2-3; D gene uncertain. Trimming left V 5 bases short and J 9 bases short, with 18 bases between. Germline CDR1 is LGHDT and CDR2 is YNNKEL (reference sequence). There are 14 residues in the CDR3. The CDR3, as DNA: TGTGCCAGCAGCAGGAACCCGTCGAAGCCCACGCAGTATTTT. Its protein is CASSRNPSKPTQYF.

This clonotype was detected a few times. The chain carries TRBV7-3 and TRBJ2-5, with 8 bases identical to TRBD1. The germline V gene has CDR1 SGHTA and CDR2 FQGTGA. The CDR3 runs to 14 residues. Trimming at V came to 2 bases and at J to 4 bases, leaving 3 bases not matched to a gene. CDR3 protein: CASSLQGAGETQYF. Written as DNA, the CDR3 is TGTGCCAGCAGCTTACAGGGGGCGGGAGAGACCCAGTACTTC.

The J gene is TRBJ1-2, the V gene TRBV23-1; tentatively, D is TRBD1 (6 bases). TRBV23-1 is an ORF for which the function is uncertain. V was shortened by 8 bases and J by 3 bases, with 16 bases between the two germline ends. The CDR3 length is 14 residues. CDR3 bases: TGCGCCAGCCCTATAGAAGGACAGTACTATGGCTACACCTTC. Translation gives CASPIEGQYYGYTF.

CDR3 bases: TGTGCCAGCAGCTTAGCTGACGGACTAGGGGCAGGATCCCAGTACTTC. Translation gives CASSLADGLGAGSQYF. The V and J genes are TRBV7-8 and TRBJ2-5; 7 nucleotides agree with TRBD2. Germline values: CDR1 SGHVS, CDR2 FQNEAQ. CDR3 size: 16 residues. Losses at the gene ends were 0 bases for V and 9 bases for J; bases not matched to a gene: 13.

The chain couples TRBV3-1 to TRBJ1-1; D is unresolved. The CDR3 has 14 residues. V lost 3 bases and J 0 bases, leaving 8 bases between the germline ends. Germline values: CDR1 LGHDT, CDR2 YNNKEL (reference sequence). CDR3 nucleotide sequence: TGTGCCAGCAGCCAGGACGGTTTGAACACTGAAGCTTTCTTT. This gives the protein CASSQDGLNTEAFF.

This chain joins TRBV20-1 and TRBJ2-2, with D perhaps TRBD2 (7 bases). Germline lookup yields CDR1 DFQATT and CDR2 SNEGSKA (reference sequence). CDR3 length equals 14 residues. Trimming took off 6 bases at V and 5 bases at J, with 16 bases between the two ends. CDR3 amino acids: CSADGGRGTGELFF. The CDR3 DNA reads TGCAGTGCGGACGGAGGGAGGGGGACCGGGGAGCTGTTTTTT.